These 16 T cell receptor beta chains share one sample of origin, sequenced in a study of blood T cell repertoires in COVID-19. The method was immunoSEQ multiplex PCR; TCRdb's version includes in-frame clones alone and lacks a portion of them. The sample has about 250,000 clones; approximately 90% are singletons. The specimen sequenced was peripheral blood. The receptors here all came from a man younger than 35 with active or convalescent COVID-19.

The chain links TRBV15 to TRBJ2-3, with 11 bases lining up with TRBD2. This CDR3 contains 18 residues. Germline values: CDR1 LNHNV, CDR2 YYDKDF (reference sequence). J gave up 0 bases and V 1 base, and 6 bases lay outside the gene matches. In DNA form, the CDR3 reads TGTGCCACCAGCAGAGGCCTAGCGGGGGGACATAGCACAGATACGCAGTATTTT. Translation gives CATSRGLAGGHSTDTQYF.

The rearrangement joins TRBV7-2 to TRBJ2-3; D remains unclear. This CDR3 has 15 residues. Trimming left V 0 bases short and J 1 base short, with 8 bases between. CDR1 SGHTA and CDR2 FQGNSA come from the germline V gene. CDR3 in amino acids: CASSLAPTRTDTQYF. CDR3 in DNA: TGTGCCAGCAGCTTAGCCCCTACCCGCACAGATACGCAGTATTTT. Combining the CDR3 with reference TRBV7-2 and TRBJ2-3 gives the whole variable domain GAGVSQSPSNKVTEKGKDVELRCDPISGHTALYWYRQSLGQGLEFLIYFQGNSAPDKSGLPSDRFSAERTGGSVSTLTIQRTQQEDSAVYLCASSLAPTRTDTQYFGPGTRLTVL.

V usage is TRBV6-2 or TRBV6-3 and J usage is TRBJ1-5, with D unclear. In germline, CDR1 is MNHEY, CDR2 SVGEGT. The length of the CDR3 is 17 residues. V was trimmed by 4 bases and J by 4 bases, leaving 20 bases between them. CDR3 coding DNA: TGTGCCAGCAGTTCGTCTAGAGGCGGGCCCCAGAATCAGCCCCAGCATTTT. It translates to CASSSSRGGPQNQPQHF.

This chain connects TRBV7-8 to TRBJ1-1; 8 bases are a match to TRBD1. The germline CDR1 and CDR2 sequences are SGHVS and FQNEAQ. CDR3 size: 15 residues. V was pared by 5 bases and J by 0 bases, with 5 bases of the junction left unmatched. The CDR3 region has the DNA TGTGCCAGCAGCCCTCGACAGGGGATGAACACTGAAGCTTTCTTT. Protein product: CASSPRQGMNTEAFF.

The chain employs TRBV27 and TRBJ1-2, with 7 bases identical to TRBD1. V was clipped by 3 bases and J by 8 bases; unmatched bases: 6. The CDR3 covers 13 residues. The germline CDR1 and CDR2 sequences are MNHEY and SMNVEV (reference sequence). CDR3 coding DNA: TGTGCCAGCAGTTTCTTCAGGGGGGCCGGCTACACCTTC. Its translation is CASSFFRGAGYTF.

CDR3 DNA: TGTGCCAGCAGTCCAGGCAGGGGGGATGAGCAGTTCTTC. Encoded protein: CASSPGRGDEQFF. This sequence joins TRBV28 and TRBJ2-1; possibly TRBD1 for D (7 bases). V lost 5 bases, J lost 8 bases, and 13 bases lay in between. The CDR3 extends over 13 amino acids. The germline gives CDR1 MDHEN, CDR2 SYDVKM.

The rearrangement joins TRBV25-1 to TRBJ1-2; TRBD1 matches at 8 bases. The germline CDR1 and CDR2 sequences are MGHDK and SYGVNS. The J segment lost 5 bases and the V segment lost 4 bases, leaving 9 bases of the junction unmatched. The CDR3 is 15 amino acids. The CDR3 sequence: CASSAGVRTGYGYTF. Here the CDR3 DNA reads TGTGCCAGCAGTGCGGGCGTGAGGACAGGGTATGGCTACACCTTC.

This chain connects TRBV13 to TRBJ1-2, with 9 nucleotides matching TRBD1. CDR1 PRHDT and CDR2 FYEKMQ come from the germline V gene (reference sequence). CDR3 length: 15 residues. V was pared by 5 bases and J by 6 bases, with 10 bases of the junction left unmatched. CDR3 nucleotides: TGTGCCAGCAGCCTTAACCGGGACAGGGTACATGGCTACACCTTC. Its protein is CASSLNRDRVHGYTF. Using reference TRBV13 and TRBJ1-2 for the parts outside the CDR3, the full variable domain is AAGVIQSPRHLIKEKRETATLKCYPIPRHDTVYWYQQGPGQDPQFLISFYEKMQSDKGSIPDRFSAQQFSDYHSELNMSSLELGDSALYFCASSLNRDRVHGYTFGSGTRLTVV.

This clone was detected a few times. The genes are TRBV30 and TRBJ2-7; D is unclear. This CDR3 region has 12 residues. The germline CDR1 and CDR2 sequences are GTSNPN and SVGIG (reference sequence). Trimming stripped 2 bases from V and 3 bases from J, with 8 bases between. CDR3 residues: CAWSTTNYEQYF. CDR3 sequence (DNA): TGTGCCTGGAGTACGACAAACTACGAGCAGTACTTC. The variable domain in full, completed from reference TRBV30 and TRBJ2-7, reads SQTIHQWPATLVQPVGSPLSLECTVEGTSNPNLYWYRQAAGRGLQLLFYSVGIGQISSEVPQNLSASRPQDRQFILSSKKLLLSDSGFYLCAWSTTNYEQYFGPGTRLTVT.

This sequence joins TRBV9 and TRBJ2-1; 7 nucleotides match TRBD2. This CDR3 comprises 15 residues. The V gene's germline CDR1 is SGDLS and CDR2 YYNGEE. The J segment lost 7 bases and the V segment lost 4 bases, leaving 11 bases of the junction unmatched. CDR3 in amino acids: CASSSSGVLSNEQFF. The CDR3 coding sequence is TGTGCCAGCAGCTCTAGCGGAGTACTCTCAAATGAGCAGTTCTTC.

The chain has TRBV6-2 or TRBV6-3 and TRBJ2-1; D call uncertain. Germline-derived CDR1 and CDR2 are MNHEY and SVGEGT. This CDR3 has 12 residues. V was cut by 6 bases and J by 7 bases, with 10 bases left in between. The CDR3: CASSPDWNEQFF. CDR3 nucleotides: TGTGCCAGCAGCCCCGACTGGAATGAGCAGTTCTTC.

The rearrangement joins TRBV7-9 to TRBJ2-1; a possible D gene is TRBD1 (5 bases). Trimming shortened V by 1 base and J by 8 bases, and 12 bases separated the two germline ends. Germline V lookup: CDR1 SEHNR, CDR2 FQNEAQ (reference sequence). The CDR3 has 14 residues. CDR3 coding DNA: TGTGCCAGCAGCTTAGGCAGGGTGAGTGATGAGCAGTTCTTC. Its translation: CASSLGRVSDEQFF.

The J gene is TRBJ2-3, the V gene TRBV12-3 or TRBV12-4, with D maybe TRBD2 (5 bases). The CDR3 runs to 13 residues. The ends were cut back, 3 bases at V and 6 bases at J, with 10 bases in the middle. The CDR3 nucleotides are TGTGCCAGCAGTTTGGGCCCGGGGGATACGCAGTATTTT. This codes for CASSLGPGDTQYF.

The CDR3 DNA is TGTGCCAGCAGTTCGAGGAACACTGAAGCTTTCTTT. It yields the protein CASSSRNTEAFF. The rearrangement joins TRBV6-2 or TRBV6-3 to TRBJ1-1; the D is unclear. Trimming shortened V by 4 bases and J by 1 base, and 4 bases separated the two germline ends. The CDR3 has 12 amino acids. Germline-derived CDR1 and CDR2 are MNHEY and SVGEGT.

The chain combines TRBV5-1 with TRBJ2-3, with a weak D call TRBD2 (5 bases). The CDR3 spans 15 residues. The germline V and J ends were trimmed by 4 bases and 1 base, with 13 bases remaining between them. Germline V gene data show CDR1 as SGHRS and CDR2 as YFSETQ. This chain's CDR3 is CASSLPRVGTDTQYF. The CDR3 DNA sequence: TGCGCCAGCAGCCTCCCGCGGGTCGGCACAGATACGCAGTATTTT.

This clone was counted a single time. The genes are TRBV11-3 and TRBJ1-1, with TRBD1 identical over 9 bases. After removal of 5 bases from V and 1 base from J, the junction contained 8 bases not matched to a gene. Looked up from germline, CDR1 is SGHNT and CDR2 is YENEEA. The CDR3 is 16 residues long. CDR3 in amino acids: CASSPGQGTPNTEAFF. CDR3 in DNA: TGTGCCAGCAGCCCAGGACAGGGGACGCCGAACACTGAAGCTTTCTTT. The entire variable domain, with the rest obtained from reference TRBV11-3 and TRBJ1-1, is as follows: EAGVVQSPRYKIIEKKQPVAFWCNPISGHNTLYWYLQNLGQGPELLIRYENEEAVDDSQLPKDRFSAERLKGVDSTLKIQPAELGDSAVYLCASSPGQGTPNTEAFFGQGTRLTVV.